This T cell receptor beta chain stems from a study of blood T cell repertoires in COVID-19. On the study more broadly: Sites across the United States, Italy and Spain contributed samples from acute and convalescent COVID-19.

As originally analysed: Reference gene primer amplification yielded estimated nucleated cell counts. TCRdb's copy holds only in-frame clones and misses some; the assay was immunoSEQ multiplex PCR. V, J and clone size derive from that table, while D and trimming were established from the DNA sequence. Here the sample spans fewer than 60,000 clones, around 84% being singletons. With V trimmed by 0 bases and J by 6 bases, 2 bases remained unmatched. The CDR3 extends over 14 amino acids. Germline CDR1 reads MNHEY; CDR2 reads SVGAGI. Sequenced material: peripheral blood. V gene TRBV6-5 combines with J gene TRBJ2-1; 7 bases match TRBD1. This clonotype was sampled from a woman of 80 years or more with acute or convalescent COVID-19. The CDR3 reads CASSYSRGPNEQFF. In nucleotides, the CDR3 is TGTGCCAGCAGTTACTCAAGGGGGCCCAATGAGCAGTTCTTC.